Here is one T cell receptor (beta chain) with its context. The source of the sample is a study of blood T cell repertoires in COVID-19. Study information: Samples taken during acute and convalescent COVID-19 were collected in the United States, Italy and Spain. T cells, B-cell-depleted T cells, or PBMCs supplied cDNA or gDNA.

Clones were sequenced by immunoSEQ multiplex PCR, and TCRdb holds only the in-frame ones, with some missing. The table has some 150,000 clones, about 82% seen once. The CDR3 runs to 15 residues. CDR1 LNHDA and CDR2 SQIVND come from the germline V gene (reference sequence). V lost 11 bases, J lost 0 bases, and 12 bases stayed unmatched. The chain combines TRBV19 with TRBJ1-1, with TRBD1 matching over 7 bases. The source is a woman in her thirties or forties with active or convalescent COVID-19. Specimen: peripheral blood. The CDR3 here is CAVRQGAIMNTEAFF. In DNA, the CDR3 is TGTGCCGTAAGACAGGGTGCTATTATGAACACTGAAGCTTTCTTT.